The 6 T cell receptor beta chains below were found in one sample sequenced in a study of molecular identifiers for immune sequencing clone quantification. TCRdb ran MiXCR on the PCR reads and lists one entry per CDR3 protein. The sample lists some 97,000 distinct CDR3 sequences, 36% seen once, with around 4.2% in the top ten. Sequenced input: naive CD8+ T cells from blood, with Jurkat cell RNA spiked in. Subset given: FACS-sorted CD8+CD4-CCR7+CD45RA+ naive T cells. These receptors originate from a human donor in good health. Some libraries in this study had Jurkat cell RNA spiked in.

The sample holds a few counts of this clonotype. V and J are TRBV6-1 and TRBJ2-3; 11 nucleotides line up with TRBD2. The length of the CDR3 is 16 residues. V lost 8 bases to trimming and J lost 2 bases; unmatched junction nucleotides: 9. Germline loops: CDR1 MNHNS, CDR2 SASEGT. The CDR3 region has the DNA TGTGCCAGCGATACCGGACTAGCGGGCAACACAGATACGCAGTATTTT. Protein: CASDTGLAGNTDTQYF.

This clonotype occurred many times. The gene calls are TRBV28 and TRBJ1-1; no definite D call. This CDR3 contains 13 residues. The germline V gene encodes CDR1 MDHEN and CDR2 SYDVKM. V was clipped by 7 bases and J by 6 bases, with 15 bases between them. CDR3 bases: TGTGCCAGCACCCTGCCTCAGAGGTCTGAAGCTTTCTTT. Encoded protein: CASTLPQRSEAFF. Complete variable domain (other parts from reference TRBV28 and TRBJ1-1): DVKVTQSSRYLVKRTGEKVFLECVQDMDHENMFWYRQDPGLGLRLIYFSYDVKMKEKGDIPEGYSVSREKKERFSLILESASTNQTSMYLCASTLPQRSEAFFGQGTRLTVV.

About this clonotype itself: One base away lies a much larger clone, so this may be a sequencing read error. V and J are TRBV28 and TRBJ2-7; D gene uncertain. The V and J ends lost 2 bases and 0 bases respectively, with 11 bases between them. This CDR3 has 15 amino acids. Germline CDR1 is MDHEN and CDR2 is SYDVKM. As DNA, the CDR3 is TGTGCCAGCAGTTTAGAGGCGGCCGCCTCCTACGAGCAGTACTTC. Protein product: CASSLEAAASYEQYF.

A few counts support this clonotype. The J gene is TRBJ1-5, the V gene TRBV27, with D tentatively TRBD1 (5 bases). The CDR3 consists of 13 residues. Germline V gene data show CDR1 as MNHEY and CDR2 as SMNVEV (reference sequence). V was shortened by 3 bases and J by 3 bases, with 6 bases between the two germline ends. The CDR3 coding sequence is TGTGCCAGCAGTTTCAGGGCCAATCAGCCCCAGCATTTT. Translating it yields CASSFRANQPQHF.

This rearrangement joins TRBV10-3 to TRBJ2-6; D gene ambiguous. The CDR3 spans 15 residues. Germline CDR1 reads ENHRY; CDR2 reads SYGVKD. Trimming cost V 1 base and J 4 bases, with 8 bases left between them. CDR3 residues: CAISEYSQGANVLTF. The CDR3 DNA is TGTGCCATCAGTGAGTACTCCCAAGGGGCCAACGTCCTGACTTTC.

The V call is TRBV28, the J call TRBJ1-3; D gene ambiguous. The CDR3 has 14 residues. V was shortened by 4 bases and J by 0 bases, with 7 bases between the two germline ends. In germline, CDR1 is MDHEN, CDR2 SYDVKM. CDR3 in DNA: TGTGCCAGCAGTTCTCGCGGCTCTGGAAACACCATATATTTT. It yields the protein CASSSRGSGNTIYF.